Listed below are T cell receptor beta chains from one sample, sequenced in a study of T cells after posttransplantation cyclophosphamide. Data came from immunoSEQ multiplex PCR; TCRdb stores just in-frame clones and leaves some out. The sample shows tens of thousands of clones, around 91% of them seen only once. The sequenced sample was PBMCs. These receptors were obtained from a woman aged 50 to 60 in good health and a related stem cell transplant donor. CDR3s include the opening cysteine and the closing phenylalanine or tryptophan. Fields, in order: clone size, D gene, V gene, J gene, CDR3 protein, CDR3 DNA. The D gene is left open where the match is weak. Size values are once, few and many counts, or a class for expanded clones, and some rows have none.

abundance: once
d_gene: TRBD1
v_gene: TRBV7-6
j_gene: TRBJ1-5
CDR3aa: CASSLGDRDQPQHF
CDR3nt: TGTGCCAGCAGCTTAGGGGACAGGGACCAACCCCAGCATTTT

abundance: -
d_gene: -
v_gene: TRBV5-1
j_gene: TRBJ1-4
CDR3aa: CASSFNRDNEKLFF
CDR3nt: TGCGCCAGCAGCTTTAACAGGGATAATGAAAAACTGTTTTTT

abundance: -
d_gene: TRBD1
v_gene: TRBV12-5
j_gene: TRBJ2-7
CDR3aa: CASGWVGTGPDEQYF
CDR3nt: TGTGCTAGTGGTTGGGTCGGGACAGGACCGGACGAGCAGTACTTC

abundance: -
d_gene: -
v_gene: TRBV5-1
j_gene: TRBJ2-3
CDR3aa: CASSFPGISTDTQYF
CDR3nt: TGCGCCAGCAGCTTCCCGGGAATCAGTACAGATACGCAGTATTTT

abundance: -
d_gene: -
v_gene: TRBV5-1
j_gene: TRBJ2-2
CDR3aa: CASSTGLIDTGELFF
CDR3nt: TGCGCCAGCAGCACAGGTTTGATCGACACCGGGGAGCTGTTTTTT

abundance: -
d_gene: -
v_gene: TRBV6-5
j_gene: TRBJ1-2
CDR3aa: CASSYSFLDYGYTF
CDR3nt: TGTGCCAGCAGTTACTCCTTCCTTGACTATGGCTACACCTTC

abundance: -
d_gene: TRBD1
v_gene: TRBV7-9
j_gene: TRBJ1-2
CDR3aa: CASSPGGSYGYTF
CDR3nt: TGTGCCAGCAGCCCAGGGGGCAGCTATGGCTACACCTTC

abundance: -
d_gene: TRBD2
v_gene: TRBV5-1
j_gene: TRBJ2-7
CDR3aa: CASSPLGVASGRVEREQYF
CDR3nt: TGCGCCAGCAGCCCCCTGGGAGTGGCTAGCGGGAGGGTCGAGCGCGAGCAGTACTTC

abundance: -
d_gene: TRBD2
v_gene: TRBV9
j_gene: TRBJ2-7
CDR3aa: CASSVDGGGTYEQYF
CDR3nt: TGTGCCAGCAGCGTAGATGGGGGAGGGACCTACGAGCAGTACTTC

abundance: once
d_gene: TRBD1
v_gene: TRBV28
j_gene: TRBJ2-7
CDR3aa: CASSTGTGRYEQYF
CDR3nt: TGTGCCAGCAGCACCGGGACAGGGAGGTACGAGCAGTACTTC

abundance: -
d_gene: -
v_gene: TRBV19
j_gene: TRBJ1-2
CDR3aa: CASSLLTGELTGYTF
CDR3nt: TGTGCCAGTAGTCTACTAACTGGGGAGCTAACTGGCTACACCTTC

abundance: -
d_gene: -
v_gene: TRBV28
j_gene: TRBJ1-1
CDR3aa: CASSSNRGGRLGDTEAFF
CDR3nt: TGTGCCAGCAGCTCCAACCGGGGGGGGAGATTAGGGGACACTGAAGCTTTCTTT

abundance: -
d_gene: TRBD1
v_gene: TRBV6-1
j_gene: TRBJ2-2
CDR3aa: CASSERGRGTGELFF
CDR3nt: TGTGCCAGCAGTGAGAGGGGGCGAGGCACCGGGGAGCTGTTTTTT

abundance: once
d_gene: TRBD1
v_gene: TRBV7-9
j_gene: TRBJ2-7
CDR3aa: CASSLRGDRGYEQYF
CDR3nt: TGTGCCAGCAGCCTGCGAGGGGACAGGGGGTACGAGCAGTACTTC

abundance: -
d_gene: -
v_gene: TRBV7-3
j_gene: TRBJ2-5
CDR3aa: CASSLYSGETQYF
CDR3nt: TGTGCCAGCAGCTTATATAGCGGAGAGACCCAGTACTTC

abundance: -
d_gene: -
v_gene: TRBV6-5
j_gene: TRBJ1-2
CDR3aa: CASSRQGTHGYTF
CDR3nt: TGTGCCAGCAGTCGGCAGGGGACCCATGGCTACACCTTC

abundance: -
d_gene: -
v_gene: TRBV11-2
j_gene: TRBJ2-7
CDR3aa: CASSSIRQGMHEQYF
CDR3nt: TGTGCCAGCAGCTCAATCCGGCAGGGTATGCACGAGCAGTACTTC

abundance: -
d_gene: -
v_gene: TRBV6-6
j_gene: TRBJ2-7
CDR3aa: CASRSSGSYEQYF
CDR3nt: TGTGCCAGCAGATCGTCCGGGAGCTACGAGCAGTACTTC

abundance: -
d_gene: -
v_gene: TRBV6-1
j_gene: TRBJ1-1
CDR3aa: CASSDRENTEAFF
CDR3nt: TGTGCCAGCAGTGACAGGGAGAACACTGAAGCTTTCTTT

abundance: -
d_gene: -
v_gene: TRBV2
j_gene: TRBJ2-3
CDR3aa: CASKTSTSTDTQYF
CDR3nt: TGTGCCAGCAAAACTAGCACTAGCACAGATACGCAGTATTTT

abundance: few
d_gene: -
v_gene: TRBV5-4
j_gene: TRBJ2-5
CDR3aa: CASSPRDWVTTQYF
CDR3nt: TGTGCCAGCAGCCCCCGGGACTGGGTAACGACCCAGTACTTC

abundance: -
d_gene: -
v_gene: TRBV19
j_gene: TRBJ1-1
CDR3aa: CASTTTGMGTEAFF
CDR3nt: TGTGCCAGTACAACAACAGGGATGGGCACTGAAGCTTTCTTT

abundance: -
d_gene: TRBD2
v_gene: TRBV6-5
j_gene: TRBJ2-3
CDR3aa: CASSSAAGVADTQYF
CDR3nt: TGTGCCAGCAGCTCAGCAGCGGGGGTTGCAGATACGCAGTATTTT

abundance: -
d_gene: -
v_gene: TRBV4-1
j_gene: TRBJ1-2
CDR3aa: CASSPDRGNEYGYTF
CDR3nt: TGCGCCAGCAGCCCGGACCGCGGGAATGAGTATGGCTACACCTTC

abundance: -
d_gene: -
v_gene: TRBV19
j_gene: TRBJ2-3
CDR3aa: CATGPQGTDTQYF
CDR3nt: TGTGCCACGGGGCCCCAGGGGACAGATACGCAGTATTTT

abundance: -
d_gene: TRBD1
v_gene: TRBV7-9
j_gene: TRBJ2-3
CDR3aa: CASSAPPGQGRGTQYF
CDR3nt: TGTGCCAGCAGCGCCCCCCCGGGACAGGGCCGAGGTACGCAGTATTTT

abundance: -
d_gene: TRBD1
v_gene: TRBV11-2
j_gene: TRBJ1-2
CDR3aa: CASSSGQNNYGYTF
CDR3nt: TGTGCCAGCAGCTCGGGACAGAATAACTATGGCTACACCTTC

abundance: -
d_gene: -
v_gene: TRBV5-1
j_gene: TRBJ2-5
CDR3aa: CASSATRETQYF
CDR3nt: TGCGCCAGCAGCGCGACAAGGGAGACCCAGTACTTC

abundance: -
d_gene: -
v_gene: TRBV28
j_gene: TRBJ2-6
CDR3aa: CASSLGALGANVLTF
CDR3nt: TGTGCCAGCAGTTTAGGGGCTCTAGGGGCCAACGTCCTGACTTTC

abundance: -
d_gene: -
v_gene: TRBV29-1
j_gene: TRBJ2-7
CDR3aa: CSVVGSEGEQYF
CDR3nt: TGCAGCGTTGTTGGTAGCGAGGGCGAGCAGTACTTC

abundance: -
d_gene: -
v_gene: TRBV5-1
j_gene: TRBJ1-1
CDR3aa: CASSGAWTSNTEAFF
CDR3nt: TGCGCCAGCAGCGGGGCCTGGACGTCAAACACTGAAGCTTTCTTT

abundance: -
d_gene: TRBD2
v_gene: TRBV5-1
j_gene: TRBJ2-1
CDR3aa: CASSGGLAGGPTYNEQFF
CDR3nt: TGCGCCAGCAGCGGCGGACTAGCGGGGGGACCGACCTACAATGAGCAGTTCTTC

abundance: -
d_gene: -
v_gene: TRBV18
j_gene: TRBJ2-7
CDR3aa: CASSPLAAGSYEQYF
CDR3nt: TGTGCCAGCTCACCCTTAGCGGCTGGCTCCTACGAGCAGTACTTC

abundance: -
d_gene: -
v_gene: TRBV21-1
j_gene: TRBJ2-3
CDR3aa: CASSKALFRHGTDTQYF
CDR3nt: TGTGCCAGCAGCAAAGCGCTTTTCAGACACGGCACAGATACGCAGTATTTT

abundance: few
d_gene: -
v_gene: TRBV12-5
j_gene: TRBJ1-1
CDR3aa: CASGRGVGSATEAFF
CDR3nt: TGTGCTAGTGGTCGGGGGGTCGGGAGTGCCACTGAAGCTTTCTTT

abundance: -
d_gene: -
v_gene: TRBV29-1
j_gene: TRBJ2-1
CDR3aa: CSVRGVSGEQFF
CDR3nt: TGCAGCGTTCGAGGCGTGTCGGGTGAGCAGTTCTTC

abundance: -
d_gene: -
v_gene: TRBV30
j_gene: TRBJ1-2
CDR3aa: CAWRITGPSNYGYTF
CDR3nt: TGTGCCTGGAGGATTACAGGGCCCTCTAACTATGGCTACACCTTC

abundance: -
d_gene: -
v_gene: TRBV2
j_gene: TRBJ1-5
CDR3aa: CASSETQVGVGSGILGNQPQHF
CDR3nt: TGTGCCAGCAGTGAAACCCAGGTGGGAGTGGGGTCGGGTATATTAGGCAATCAGCCCCAGCATTTT

abundance: -
d_gene: -
v_gene: TRBV29-1
j_gene: TRBJ1-5
CDR3aa: CSAARGVGQPQHF
CDR3nt: TGCAGCGCCGCGCGGGGGGTAGGACAGCCCCAGCATTTT

abundance: -
d_gene: TRBD1
v_gene: TRBV5-1
j_gene: TRBJ1-2
CDR3aa: CASSLKQGANYGYTF
CDR3nt: TGCGCCAGCAGCTTGAAGCAGGGGGCGAACTATGGCTACACCTTC

abundance: -
d_gene: TRBD2
v_gene: TRBV2
j_gene: TRBJ2-2
CDR3aa: CASSGTSGSPTGELFF
CDR3nt: TGTGCCAGCAGCGGGACTAGCGGGAGTCCCACCGGGGAGCTGTTTTTT

abundance: -
d_gene: TRBD2
v_gene: TRBV28
j_gene: TRBJ2-4
CDR3aa: CASRTGEGIQYF
CDR3nt: TGTGCCAGCAGAACCGGGGAGGGCATTCAGTACTTC

abundance: -
d_gene: -
v_gene: TRBV6-5
j_gene: TRBJ1-6
CDR3aa: CASTPRANYNSPLHF
CDR3nt: TGTGCCAGCACCCCCAGGGCGAACTATAATTCACCCCTCCACTTT

abundance: -
d_gene: TRBD1
v_gene: TRBV6-5
j_gene: TRBJ2-7
CDR3aa: CASSYENRGASEQYF
CDR3nt: TGTGCCAGCAGTTACGAGAACAGGGGGGCTTCCGAGCAGTACTTC

abundance: -
d_gene: TRBD1
v_gene: TRBV6-1
j_gene: TRBJ1-3
CDR3aa: CASSEASDRVYF
CDR3nt: TGTGCCAGCAGTGAAGCATCGGACAGGGTATATTTT